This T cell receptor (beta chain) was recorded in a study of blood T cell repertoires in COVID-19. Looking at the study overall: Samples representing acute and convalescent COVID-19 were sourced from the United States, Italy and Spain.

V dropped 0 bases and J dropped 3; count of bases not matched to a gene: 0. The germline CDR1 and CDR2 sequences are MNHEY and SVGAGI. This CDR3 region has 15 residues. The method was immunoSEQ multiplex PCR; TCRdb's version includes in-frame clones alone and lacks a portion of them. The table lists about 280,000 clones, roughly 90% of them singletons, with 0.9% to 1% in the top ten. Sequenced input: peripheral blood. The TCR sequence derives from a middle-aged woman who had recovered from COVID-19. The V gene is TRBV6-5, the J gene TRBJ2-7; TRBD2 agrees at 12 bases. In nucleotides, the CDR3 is TGTGCCAGCAGTTACTCGACTAGCGGGGGCTACGAGCAGTACTTC. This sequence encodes CASSYSTSGGYEQYF.